These T cell receptor beta chains were read from a single sample in a study of regulatory T cells in long-lasting Graves disease. Via MiXCR, TCRdb re-called the multiplex PCR reads, giving one row per CDR3 protein. The data show hundreds of thousands of distinct CDR3 sequences, less than 20% seen once. These records were also assigned to another study, of T cells in Graves' hyperthyroidism and ophthalmopathy.

Source: peripheral blood mononuclear cells (PBMCs), taken at new diagnosis, from a patient treated with antithyroid drugs. These receptors were taken from a woman aged 25-40 years with Graves disease. Both conserved end residues are part of each CDR3. The order of the fields is V gene, J gene, D gene, clone size, CDR3 protein. A D gene is named only where the DNA matches it firmly. Size is omitted from some rows. Given values are once, few, many or a class for expanded clones.

V gene: TRBV12-3/TRBV12-4; J gene: TRBJ1-6; D gene: NA; clone size: many; CDR3 protein: CASTLDGQINSPLHF
V gene: TRBV9; J gene: TRBJ1-4; D gene: TRBD1; clone size: NA; CDR3 protein: CASSVTPGTGEKLFF
V gene: TRBV18; J gene: TRBJ2-7; D gene: TRBD2; clone size: NA; CDR3 protein: CASSPPGLAGGTYEQYF
V gene: TRBV6-1; J gene: TRBJ1-5; D gene: TRBD1; clone size: few; CDR3 protein: CASKPDRGGNQPQHF
V gene: TRBV7-8; J gene: TRBJ1-1; D gene: TRBD1; clone size: many; CDR3 protein: CASSLKGGGGEAFF
V gene: TRBV28; J gene: TRBJ2-7; D gene: TRBD1; clone size: many; CDR3 protein: CASRGPRDRLSYEQYF
V gene: TRBV28; J gene: TRBJ1-6; D gene: NA; clone size: NA; CDR3 protein: CASSLSLVSSPLHF
V gene: TRBV2; J gene: TRBJ1-5; D gene: TRBD1; clone size: medium-sized; CDR3 protein: CASREQGAGLNQPQHF
V gene: TRBV11-1; J gene: TRBJ2-1; D gene: NA; clone size: many; CDR3 protein: CASSSESEQFF
V gene: TRBV15; J gene: TRBJ1-1; D gene: NA; clone size: NA; CDR3 protein: CATLGGPGTEAFF
V gene: TRBV24-1; J gene: TRBJ1-1; D gene: NA; clone size: many; CDR3 protein: CATRLGSEAFF
V gene: TRBV28; J gene: TRBJ1-2; D gene: NA; clone size: few; CDR3 protein: CASSPGGFKVSNYGYTF
V gene: TRBV11-1; J gene: TRBJ1-1; D gene: NA; clone size: many; CDR3 protein: CASSLALTEAFF
V gene: TRBV24-1; J gene: TRBJ2-1; D gene: NA; clone size: NA; CDR3 protein: CATSGMGGGLGNEQFF
V gene: TRBV6-1; J gene: TRBJ2-3; D gene: TRBD2; clone size: NA; CDR3 protein: CASSVLAGGRDTQYF
V gene: TRBV30; J gene: TRBJ1-2; D gene: TRBD1; clone size: NA; CDR3 protein: CAWTRTGRSYGYTF
V gene: TRBV7-2; J gene: TRBJ1-3; D gene: NA; clone size: many; CDR3 protein: CASSLAPGTSGNTIYF
V gene: TRBV15; J gene: TRBJ1-4; D gene: NA; clone size: many; CDR3 protein: CATSESVGGFEEKLFF
V gene: TRBV27; J gene: TRBJ2-1; D gene: TRBD2; clone size: few; CDR3 protein: CASIAGTSGVNEQFF
V gene: TRBV13; J gene: TRBJ2-7; D gene: NA; clone size: many; CDR3 protein: CASSPYTRDGEQYF
V gene: TRBV19; J gene: TRBJ2-2; D gene: NA; clone size: NA; CDR3 protein: CASSMDGTGELFF
V gene: TRBV5-1; J gene: TRBJ2-1; D gene: TRBD2; clone size: NA; CDR3 protein: CASSYRDYPRSQYNEQFF
V gene: TRBV28; J gene: TRBJ1-2; D gene: NA; clone size: many; CDR3 protein: CASSPSGGGRAYGYTF
V gene: TRBV3-1; J gene: TRBJ1-1; D gene: TRBD1; clone size: many; CDR3 protein: CASRTGANQAFF
V gene: TRBV20-1; J gene: TRBJ2-3; D gene: TRBD1; clone size: NA; CDR3 protein: CSAMTRDRVLDTQYF
V gene: TRBV29-1; J gene: TRBJ2-5; D gene: NA; clone size: NA; CDR3 protein: CSSPAGTGQTQYF
V gene: TRBV6-1; J gene: TRBJ2-1; D gene: TRBD2; clone size: many; CDR3 protein: CASRAWTSGRDNEQFF
V gene: TRBV7-2; J gene: TRBJ1-5; D gene: NA; clone size: NA; CDR3 protein: CASSLRGRRGASNQPQHF
V gene: TRBV29-1; J gene: TRBJ1-1; D gene: TRBD1; clone size: many; CDR3 protein: CSVRTGDTEAFF
V gene: TRBV2; J gene: TRBJ2-7; D gene: NA; clone size: many; CDR3 protein: CASSLLEQYF
V gene: TRBV2; J gene: TRBJ2-1; D gene: TRBD2; clone size: NA; CDR3 protein: CASRGSGNRKFF
V gene: TRBV27; J gene: TRBJ1-6; D gene: NA; clone size: NA; CDR3 protein: CASSPGLQGALSPLHF
V gene: TRBV27; J gene: TRBJ2-5; D gene: NA; clone size: many; CDR3 protein: CASSRKYQETQYF
V gene: TRBV6-1; J gene: TRBJ1-5; D gene: NA; clone size: few; CDR3 protein: CASREGELPQHF
V gene: TRBV30; J gene: TRBJ1-1; D gene: NA; clone size: few; CDR3 protein: CAWNPVNTEAFF
V gene: TRBV5-1; J gene: TRBJ2-7; D gene: TRBD2; clone size: few; CDR3 protein: CASSFASGSSYEQYF
V gene: TRBV2; J gene: TRBJ2-7; D gene: NA; clone size: many; CDR3 protein: CASSGEAGPGSEQYF
V gene: TRBV2; J gene: TRBJ1-4; D gene: NA; clone size: many; CDR3 protein: CASSGDMSEKLFF
V gene: TRBV20-1; J gene: TRBJ2-5; D gene: NA; clone size: NA; CDR3 protein: CSSGLAETQYF
V gene: TRBV12-3/TRBV12-4; J gene: TRBJ2-7; D gene: TRBD2; clone size: many; CDR3 protein: CASSRSGRPPYEQYF
V gene: TRBV6-2/TRBV6-3; J gene: TRBJ2-5; D gene: TRBD2; clone size: few; CDR3 protein: CASSSWRERQTQYF
V gene: TRBV11-2; J gene: TRBJ1-1; D gene: NA; clone size: NA; CDR3 protein: CASSRLQGTEAFF
V gene: TRBV7-2; J gene: TRBJ2-1; D gene: TRBD2; clone size: many; CDR3 protein: CASSPPGLAGGYEQFF
V gene: TRBV29-1; J gene: TRBJ2-7; D gene: TRBD1; clone size: few; CDR3 protein: CSVEDGTGYYEQYF
V gene: TRBV20-1; J gene: TRBJ2-1; D gene: TRBD1; clone size: few; CDR3 protein: CSARLTGGINEQFF
V gene: TRBV20-1; J gene: TRBJ2-7; D gene: TRBD1; clone size: many; CDR3 protein: CSARSTTGGEPYEQYF
V gene: TRBV27; J gene: TRBJ1-4; D gene: NA; clone size: NA; CDR3 protein: CASSPRTPNREKLFF
V gene: TRBV14; J gene: TRBJ2-1; D gene: TRBD2; clone size: NA; CDR3 protein: CASSFGLAGVSNEQFF